The rows below give T cell receptor beta chains drawn from one sample of a study of cytomegalovirus exposure and HLA in healthy donors. Profiled with immunoSEQ multiplex PCR; TCRdb holds only in-frame clones, not every one. The sample holds tens of thousands of clones, 60% to 80% seen once. Specimen: PBMCs. Receptors were obtained from a woman between 35 and 50 years old in good health and CMV-seropositive. Both conserved end residues are part of each CDR3. Each record gives: D gene, J gene, V gene, clone size, CDR3 protein, CDR3 DNA. The D gene is left open where the match is weak. Only part of the rows carry a size: once, few, many, or a class if the clone is expanded.

>-|TRBJ1-3|TRBV2|-
CATFPRGAGNTIYF
TGTGCCACCTTCCCGCGGGGGGCAGGAAACACCATATATTTT
>-|TRBJ2-1|TRBV27|-
CASGGGSVNEQFF
TGTGCCAGCGGGGGGGGCTCGGTCAATGAGCAGTTCTTC
>-|TRBJ2-2|TRBV6-1|few
CASSEASRTLNTGELFF
TGTGCCAGCAGTGAAGCTAGCCGGACATTGAACACCGGGGAGCTGTTTTTT
>TRBD1|TRBJ2-3|TRBV5-5|few
CASSWTGTDTQYF
TGTGCCAGCAGCTGGACAGGGACAGATACGCAGTATTTT
>-|TRBJ1-2|TRBV29-1|-
CSAYSLYGYTF
TGCAGCGCTTACTCCCTTTATGGCTACACCTTC
>TRBD1|TRBJ1-5|TRBV6-5|-
CASTRQGEAQPQHF
TGTGCCAGCACCCGACAGGGGGAAGCTCAGCCCCAGCATTTT
>TRBD2|TRBJ2-1|TRBV9|-
CASSVSLLGGDEQFF
TGTGCCAGCAGCGTATCATTACTCGGGGGGGATGAGCAGTTCTTC
>-|TRBJ2-3|TRBV9|-
CASSVGGPSTDTQYF
TGTGCCAGCAGCGTAGGAGGCCCTAGCACAGATACGCAGTATTTT
>-|TRBJ2-1|TRBV15|few
CATSINRDLGEQFF
TGTGCCACCAGCATCAACAGGGATCTGGGTGAGCAGTTCTTC
>-|TRBJ2-2|TRBV5-1|-
CASSPLQGFRGELFF
TGCGCCAGCAGTCCCCTCCAGGGGTTCCGCGGGGAGCTGTTTTTT
>TRBD1|TRBJ1-1|TRBV12-5|-
CASGPPDRGGTEAFF
TGTGCTAGTGGTCCCCCGGACAGGGGCGGAACTGAAGCTTTCTTT
>-|TRBJ2-1|TRBV5-6|-
CASSLEVTSHEQFF
TGTGCCAGCAGCTTGGAGGTGACTTCTCATGAGCAGTTCTTC
>TRBD1|TRBJ2-3|TRBV19|-
CASSWQGAGTDTQYF
TGTGCCAGTAGTTGGCAGGGGGCTGGGACAGATACGCAGTATTTT
>TRBD1|TRBJ1-1|TRBV19|-
CTSSIDLATGRAFF
TGTACCAGTAGTATCGACCTCGCGACAGGGAGAGCTTTCTTT
>-|TRBJ1-2|TRBV19|-
CASSIPLSYGYTF
TGTGCCAGTAGTATCCCCCTCAGCTATGGCTACACCTTC
>TRBD2|TRBJ2-3|TRBV15|once
CATSREITSGGTDTQYF
TGTGCCACCAGCAGAGAAATAACTAGCGGGGGCACAGATACGCAGTATTTT
>-|TRBJ1-5|TRBV6-6|-
CASSYREANQPQHF
TGTGCCAGCAGTTATCGGGAGGCCAATCAGCCCCAGCATTTT
>TRBD1|TRBJ1-2|TRBV7-8|-
CASSIKGQGPWGYTF
TGTGCCAGCAGCATAAAGGGACAGGGCCCTTGGGGCTACACCTTC
>TRBD1|TRBJ1-1|TRBV5-6|few
CASSRTTGIGTEAFF
TGTGCCAGCAGCCGCACGACAGGGATCGGCACTGAAGCTTTCTTT
>-|TRBJ1-5|TRBV6-1|-
CASSESQGQGQPQHF
TGTGCCAGCAGTGAAAGCCAGGGGCAAGGACAGCCCCAGCATTTT
>-|TRBJ1-4|TRBV30|-
CAWSVQGAEKLFF
TGTGCCTGGAGTGTACAGGGAGCTGAAAAACTGTTTTTT
>TRBD1|TRBJ2-7|TRBV27|-
CASTSGQGALNEQYF
TGTGCCAGCACCTCGGGACAGGGGGCTTTGAACGAGCAGTACTTC
>-|TRBJ1-2|TRBV4-3|-
CASSQGFRYGYTF
TGCGCCAGCAGCCAAGGATTCCGGTATGGCTACACCTTC
>TRBD2|TRBJ2-3|TRBV5-6|-
CASSFSGSTDTQYF
TGTGCCAGCAGCTTTAGCGGGAGCACAGATACGCAGTATTTT
>TRBD2|TRBJ2-3|TRBV15|-
CATSRDGGGRAGTGTDTQYF
TGTGCCACCAGCAGAGATGGCGGGGGACGGGCGGGCACCGGCACAGATACGCAGTATTTT
>TRBD1|TRBJ1-1|TRBV5-6|-
CASRQGVLEAFF
TGTGCCAGCAGGCAGGGGGTCCTCGAAGCTTTCTTT
>TRBD1|TRBJ1-1|TRBV7-2|once
CASSWGQRNTEAFF
TGTGCCAGCAGCTGGGGACAGAGGAACACTGAAGCTTTCTTT
>TRBD2|TRBJ2-1|TRBV19|few
CASSIEGAGGPVEQFF
TGTGCCAGTAGTATAGAGGGTGCGGGGGGGCCTGTTGAGCAGTTCTTC
>TRBD2|TRBJ2-1|TRBV5-1|few
CASSRGLAGGDEQFF
TGCGCCAGCAGCAGGGGACTAGCGGGGGGTGATGAGCAGTTCTTC
>-|TRBJ1-1|TRBV6-6|few
CASTREVEAFF
TGTGCCAGCACCCGGGAGGTTGAAGCTTTCTTT
>-|TRBJ1-5|TRBV6-6|-
CASSYPGSNQPQHF
TGTGCCAGCAGTTATCCCGGTAGCAATCAGCCCCAGCATTTT
>-|TRBJ1-1|TRBV6-5|-
CASTRGGRYTEAFF
TGTGCCAGTACTAGGGGGGGCAGGTACACTGAAGCTTTCTTT
>TRBD1|TRBJ2-7|TRBV23-1|-
CASSQFYRGHVHAYEQYF
TGCGCCAGCAGTCAATTCTACAGGGGACACGTTCATGCGTACGAGCAGTACTTC
>-|TRBJ1-2|TRBV27|-
CASSAFDRRANYGYTF
TGTGCCAGCAGTGCCTTCGACAGACGAGCTAACTATGGCTACACCTTC
>-|TRBJ2-7|TRBV7-9|-
CSSSYTGEQYF
TGTTCCAGCAGCTACACAGGCGAGCAGTACTTC
>-|TRBJ2-7|TRBV6-1|-
CASSEDRLSSYEQYF
TGTGCCAGCAGTGAGGACAGATTGAGCTCCTACGAGCAGTACTTC
>TRBD1|TRBJ1-2|TRBV6-1|-
CASRFNSGTVDGYTF
TGTGCCAGCAGGTTTAACTCCGGGACAGTGGATGGCTACACCTTC
>-|TRBJ2-1|TRBV11-2|-
CASRLRGSSYNEQFF
TGTGCCAGCAGATTGAGGGGGAGCTCCTACAATGAGCAGTTCTTC
>TRBD1|TRBJ1-2|TRBV9|-
CASSVEAGGRSNYGYTF
TGTGCCAGCAGCGTAGAGGCAGGGGGTAGATCTAACTATGGCTACACCTTC
>TRBD2|TRBJ2-1|TRBV6-5|few
CASSDSSGGANEQFF
TGTGCCAGCAGTGACTCGAGCGGGGGGGCCAATGAGCAGTTCTTC
>-|TRBJ1-1|TRBV29-1|few
CSVSPMNTEAFF
TGCAGCGTTTCCCCCATGAACACTGAAGCTTTCTTT
>-|TRBJ1-1|TRBV7-9|-
CASSFSRGNTEAFF
TGTGCCAGCAGTTTCTCTCGCGGGAACACTGAAGCTTTCTTT
>-|TRBJ1-1|TRBV19|-
CASQAGANTEAFF
TGTGCCAGCCAGGCAGGCGCAAACACTGAAGCTTTCTTT
>TRBD1|TRBJ1-1|TRBV4-3|-
CASSQSRTGGEAFF
TGCGCCAGCAGCCAATCACGGACAGGGGGCGAAGCTTTCTTT
>-|TRBJ1-1|TRBV1|few
CTSSQDRGVLNTEAFF
TGCACCAGCAGCCAAGATCGGGGAGTACTCAACACTGAAGCTTTCTTT
>TRBD2|TRBJ2-5|TRBV7-8|-
CASSLVRLAGEETQYF
TGTGCCAGCAGCTTAGTGCGTCTAGCGGGGGAAGAGACCCAGTACTTC
>-|TRBJ2-7|TRBV6-1|-
CASSEVGPTYEQYF
TGTGCCAGCAGTGAAGTTGGGCCTACCTACGAGCAGTACTTC
>TRBD1|TRBJ1-5|TRBV2|-
CASRIKGASNQPQHF
TGTGCCAGCAGGATCAAGGGGGCGAGCAATCAGCCCCAGCATTTT
>-|TRBJ1-5|TRBV30|-
CAWSKEAGNQPQHF
TGTGCCTGGAGTAAGGAGGCCGGCAATCAGCCCCAGCATTTT